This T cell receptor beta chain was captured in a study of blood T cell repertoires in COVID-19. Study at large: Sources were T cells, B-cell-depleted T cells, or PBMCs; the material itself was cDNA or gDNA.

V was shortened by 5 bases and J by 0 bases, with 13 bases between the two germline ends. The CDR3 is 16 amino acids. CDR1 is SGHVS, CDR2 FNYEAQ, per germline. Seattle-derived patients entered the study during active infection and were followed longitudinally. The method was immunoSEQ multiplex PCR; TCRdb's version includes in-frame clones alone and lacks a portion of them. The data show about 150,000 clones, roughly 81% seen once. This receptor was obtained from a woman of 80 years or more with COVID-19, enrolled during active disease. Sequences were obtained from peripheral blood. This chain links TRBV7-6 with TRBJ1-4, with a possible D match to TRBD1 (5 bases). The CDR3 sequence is CASSPLGGATNEKLFF. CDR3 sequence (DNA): TGTGCCAGCAGCCCCCTCGGGGGGGCAACTAATGAAAAACTGTTTTTT.